The source of this T cell receptor beta chain is a study of shared clonotypes between healthy human individuals (dated by TCRdb to between 2020 and 2021). Regarding the complete study: The cohort comprised a couple of women and a few men aged 18 to 49 years. For each donor, three plates each were used for CD4 naive and CD4 memory, two plates were used for CD8 naive, and one plate was used for CD8 memory. The study deeply sequenced blood TCR repertoires of about 5 healthy adults to estimate repertoire size and the extent of clonotype sharing between individuals. To increase sequencing depth and limit assay-specific biases, different laboratories used diverse techniques to prepare libraries and sequence TCR repertoires. Leukapheresis yielded between about 0.9 and 9 billion PBMCs per donor.

Broader findings and caveats from the paper: Sampling was restricted to blood, and TCR repertoires in tissues likely differ from the TCR repertoires found in blood. Higher generation probabilities were observed for clonotypes shared by all four sorted-subset donors than for non-shared clonotypes. Even with the large sequencing depth, rarefaction of the sorted-subset datasets indicated that sequencing was incomplete. Pairwise subsampling indicated that sequencing depth was expected to affect the degree of clonotype sharing among donors. Approximately 5% of naive CD4, 3.5% of naive CD8, roughly 2.4% of memory CD4, and approximately 0.4% of memory CD8 clonotypes were shared across several donors. Because the study included only a small number of donors, the genetic and exposure-history diversity represented was limited. Naive subsets generally had larger estimated clonotype richness than memory subsets.

CD8 naive samples were CD45RO-negative cells positively selected for CCR7, giving a CD45RA+CCR7+ population that excluded TemRA cells. The donors were healthy, HIV-negative adults with no recently reported acute infections or vaccinations. Only Caucasian adults living in Nashville, Tennessee, USA were represented among the donors. Blood was collected by leukapheresis, and PBMCs were isolated by Ficoll-Histopaque density gradient centrifugation and then cryopreserved in liquid nitrogen vapor phase. Analytical flow cytometry was used to check the purity and quantity of every magnetically sorted T cell population. Each sorted fraction had its genomic DNA isolated and then quantified by UV absorbance on a Nanodrop 2000c. Concerning this clone itself: Its antigen is currently not known. No much larger clonotype is one base removed from it; base qualities were not supplied.

Using the deep immunoSEQ assay, multiplex PCR amplified TCR CDR3 regions from genomic DNA. Genomic DNA extracted from each cell subset was distributed evenly over all wells of several immunoSEQ 96-well plates, and each plate served as one replicate. For sorted subsets, each replicate PCR was loaded with approximately 200 ng genomic DNA, equivalent to 30,000 or so T cell genomes. The purified libraries were quantified using a Qubit 3.0 fluorometer, sized with a Bioanalyzer 2100, and then quantified again using the KAPA Library Quantification kit. Every immunoSEQ 96-well plate was sequenced on a separate single-read 150-cycle Illumina NextSeq 550 flow cell. On the authors' methods: Because only junctional sequences without quality scores were contained in the immunoSEQ output, filtering matching that applied to full-length reads could not be performed. To assign V/J genes and CDR3, sequences were annotated using PyIR, a Python wrapper for IgBLAST v1.9, with IMGT germline references. Reads were removed for weak V/J assignments (E-value above 1e-6), missing CDR3, stop codons, out-of-frame junctions, or ambiguous translated residues. V3J clonotypes were defined by identical inferred V gene, J gene, and CDR3 amino acid sequence. Percentage overlap between repertoires was computed as shared unique clonotypes divided by the size of the smaller repertoire. Richness of each repertoire was evaluated using RTK rarefaction, the Chao1 estimator, and Recon v2.1 estimates of unobserved clonotypes. Generation probabilities for all TCRbeta clonotypes obtained by the gDNA method from several donors were computed using OLGA. What TCRdb holds here is the immuneACCESS table cut down to in-frame rearrangements. Part of the clones is not present; checked against another copy, under half of the missing clones reflect an unresolved V gene, and the others are unexplained. That table supplies the V and J calls and clone size; D and trimming were determined from the DNA. For this sample the table gives 1.5 million to 2.5 million clones, of which about 95% were detected only once. The top ten clonotypes cover more than 0.9% of the sample.

At the junction V is shortened by 1 base and J by 3 bases, with 9 bases in between. The CDR3 numbers 15 residues from cysteine through phenylalanine. Left in the record is the CDR3 DNA by itself, 45 bases read in frame from the first base. In the germline V gene, CDR1 corresponds to LGHNA and CDR2 to YSLEER. Recombination joined TRBV4-3 with TRBJ1-4; there is no confident call for the D gene. Sequencing was performed on naive CD8+ T cells sorted from blood. This specimen's cell subset or site label, interpreted: CD45RA+CCR7+. The origin of this receptor is a man younger than 35 in good health. The CDR3 loop reads CASSQVEDANEKLFF. The DNA is as follows: TGCGCCAGCAGCCAAGTGGAGGACGCTAATGAAAAACTGTTTTTT.